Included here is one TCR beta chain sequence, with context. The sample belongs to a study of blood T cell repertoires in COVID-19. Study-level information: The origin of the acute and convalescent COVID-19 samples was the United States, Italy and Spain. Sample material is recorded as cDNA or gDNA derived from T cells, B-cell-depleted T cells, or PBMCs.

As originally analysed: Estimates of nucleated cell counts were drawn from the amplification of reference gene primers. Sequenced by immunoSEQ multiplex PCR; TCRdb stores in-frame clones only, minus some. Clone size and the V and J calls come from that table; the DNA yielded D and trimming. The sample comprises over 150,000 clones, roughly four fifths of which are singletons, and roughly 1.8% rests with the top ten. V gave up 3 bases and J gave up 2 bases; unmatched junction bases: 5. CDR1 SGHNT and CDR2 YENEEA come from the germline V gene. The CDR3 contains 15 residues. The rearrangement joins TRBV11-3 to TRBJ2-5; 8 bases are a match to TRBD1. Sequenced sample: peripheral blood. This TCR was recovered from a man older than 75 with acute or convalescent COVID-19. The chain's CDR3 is CASSLGGQVQETQYF. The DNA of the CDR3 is TGTGCCAGCAGCTTGGGGGGACAGGTTCAAGAGACCCAGTACTTC.